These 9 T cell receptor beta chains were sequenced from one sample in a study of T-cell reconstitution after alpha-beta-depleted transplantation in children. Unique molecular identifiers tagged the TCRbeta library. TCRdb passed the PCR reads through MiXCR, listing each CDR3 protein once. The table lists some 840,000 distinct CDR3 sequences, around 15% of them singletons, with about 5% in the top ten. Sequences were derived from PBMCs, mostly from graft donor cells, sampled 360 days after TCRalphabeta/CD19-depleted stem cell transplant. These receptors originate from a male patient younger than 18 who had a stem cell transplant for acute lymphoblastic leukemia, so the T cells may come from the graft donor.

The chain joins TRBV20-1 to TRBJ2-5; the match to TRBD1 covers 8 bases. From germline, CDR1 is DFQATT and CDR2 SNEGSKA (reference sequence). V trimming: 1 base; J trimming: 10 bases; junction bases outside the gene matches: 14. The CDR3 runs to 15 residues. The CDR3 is CSARGWETGDGVQYF. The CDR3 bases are TGCAGTGCTAGAGGTTGGGAGACAGGGGACGGGGTCCAGTACTTC.

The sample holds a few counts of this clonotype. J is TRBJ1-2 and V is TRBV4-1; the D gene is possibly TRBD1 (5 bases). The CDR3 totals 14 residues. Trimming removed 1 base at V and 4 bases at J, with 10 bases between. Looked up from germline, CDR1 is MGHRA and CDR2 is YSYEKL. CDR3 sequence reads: CASSQVVGVYGYTF. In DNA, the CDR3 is TGCGCCAGCAGCCAAGTTGTAGGGGTCTATGGCTACACCTTC.

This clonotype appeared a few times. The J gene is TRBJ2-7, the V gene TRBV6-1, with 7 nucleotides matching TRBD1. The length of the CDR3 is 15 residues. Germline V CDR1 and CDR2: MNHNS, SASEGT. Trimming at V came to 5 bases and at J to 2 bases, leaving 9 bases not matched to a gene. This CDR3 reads CASSRRDSPTYEQYF. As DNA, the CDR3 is TGTGCCAGCAGTCGCCGGGACAGTCCCACCTACGAGCAGTACTTC.

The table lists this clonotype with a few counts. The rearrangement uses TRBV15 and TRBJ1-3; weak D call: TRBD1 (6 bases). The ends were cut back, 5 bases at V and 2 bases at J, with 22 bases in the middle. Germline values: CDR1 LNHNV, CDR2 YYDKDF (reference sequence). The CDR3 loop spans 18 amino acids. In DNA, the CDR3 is TGTGCCACCAGCCCGGACAGATGGGTCGGGTATCCTGGAAACACCATATATTTT. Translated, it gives CATSPDRWVGYPGNTIYF. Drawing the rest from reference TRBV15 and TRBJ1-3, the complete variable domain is DAMVIQNPRYQVTQFGKPVTLSCSQTLNHNVMYWYQQKSSQAPKLLFHYYDKDFNNEADTPDNFQSRRPNTSFCFLDIRSPGLGDTAMYLCATSPDRWVGYPGNTIYFGEGSWLTVV.

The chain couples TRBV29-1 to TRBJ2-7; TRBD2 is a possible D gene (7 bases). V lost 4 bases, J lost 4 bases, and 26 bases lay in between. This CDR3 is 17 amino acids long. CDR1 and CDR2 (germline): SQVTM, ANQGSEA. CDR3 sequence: CSVGAPEGGARFYEQYF. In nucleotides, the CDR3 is TGCAGCGTTGGAGCCCCGGAGGGGGGGGCGAGGTTTTACGAGCAGTACTTC.

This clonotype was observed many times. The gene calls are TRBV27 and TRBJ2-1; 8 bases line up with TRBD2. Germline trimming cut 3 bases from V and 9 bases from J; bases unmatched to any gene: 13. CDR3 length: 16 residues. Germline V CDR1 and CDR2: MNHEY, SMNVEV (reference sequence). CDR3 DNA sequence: TGTGCCAGCAGTTTGAGGGCGGGAGGAGATCGGGGTGAGCAGTTCTTC. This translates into CASSLRAGGDRGEQFF.

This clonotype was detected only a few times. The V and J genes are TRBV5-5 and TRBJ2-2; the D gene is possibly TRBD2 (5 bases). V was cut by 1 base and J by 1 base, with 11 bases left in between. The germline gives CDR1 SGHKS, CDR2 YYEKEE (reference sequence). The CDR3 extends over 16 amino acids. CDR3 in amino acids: CASSLTVGGNTGELFF. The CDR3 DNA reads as TGTGCCAGCAGCTTGACGGTTGGAGGGAACACCGGGGAGCTGTTTTTT. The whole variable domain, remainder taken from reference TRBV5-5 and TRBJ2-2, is DAGVTQSPTHLIKTRGQQVTLRCSPISGHKSVSWYQQVLGQGPQFIFQYYEKEERGRGNFPDRFSARQFPNYSSELNVNALLLGDSALYLCASSLTVGGNTGELFFGEGSRLTVL.

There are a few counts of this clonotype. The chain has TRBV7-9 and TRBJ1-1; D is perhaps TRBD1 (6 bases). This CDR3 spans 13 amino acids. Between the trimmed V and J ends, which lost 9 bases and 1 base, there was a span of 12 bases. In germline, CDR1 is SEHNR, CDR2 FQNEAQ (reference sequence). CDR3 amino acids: CAREGGPNTEAFF. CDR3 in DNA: TGTGCCAGGGAGGGGGGTCCGAACACTGAAGCTTTCTTT.

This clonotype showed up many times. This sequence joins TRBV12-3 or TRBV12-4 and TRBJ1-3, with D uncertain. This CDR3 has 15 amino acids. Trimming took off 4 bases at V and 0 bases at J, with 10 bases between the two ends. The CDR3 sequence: CASSWFVSSGNTIYF. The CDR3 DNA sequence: TGTGCCAGCAGTTGGTTTGTTAGCTCTGGAAACACCATATATTTT.